These T cell receptor beta chains were read from a single sample in a study of CD8 T cells in Susac syndrome. Via MiXCR, TCRdb re-called the immunoSEQ multiplex PCR reads, giving one row per CDR3 protein. Of about 400,000 distinct CDR3 sequences listed, more than 70% are singletons. Sample: CD8+ T cells from PBMCs. These receptors were obtained from a human donor with multiple sclerosis. The CDR3 runs from the conserved cysteine through the conserved F or W. D genes are given only for firm matches. The listing skips clone size in some rows; elsewhere it reads once, few, many or a size class.

V gene	J gene	D gene	clone size	CDR3 protein	CDR3 DNA
TRBV20-1	TRBJ2-3	NA	NA	CSAREAVDGDTQYF	TGCAGTGCTAGAGAAGCTGTTGACGGGGATACGCAGTATTTT
TRBV5-1	TRBJ1-1	NA	NA	CASSLWLEGNTEAFF	TGCGCCAGCAGCTTGTGGTTAGAAGGGAACACTGAAGCTTTCTTT
TRBV10-1	TRBJ2-1	TRBD2	NA	CASSGLAGGPYNEQFF	TGCGCCAGCAGTGGACTAGCGGGGGGCCCTTACAATGAGCAGTTCTTC
TRBV19	TRBJ1-1	NA	once	CASSTRPDGWEPEAFF	TGTGCCAGTAGTACCAGACCCGACGGGTGGGAGCCTGAAGCTTTCTTT
TRBV29-1	TRBJ2-7	NA	few	CSVVGGTGEQYF	TGCAGCGTTGTTGGGGGCACGGGGGAGCAGTACTTC
TRBV14	TRBJ1-1	TRBD1	NA	CASSQEPLAWTGEKNTEAFF	TGTGCCAGCAGCCAAGAGCCCTTGGCCTGGACAGGTGAAAAGAACACTGAAGCTTTCTTT
TRBV10-3	TRBJ2-3	NA	once	CAISPATDAPDTQYF	TGTGCCATCAGTCCGGCCACCGACGCCCCAGATACGCAGTATTTT
TRBV12-3/TRBV12-4	TRBJ2-1	TRBD2	NA	CASSLSGRGVEGSYNEQFF	TGTGCCAGCAGTCTCAGCGGGAGGGGGGTCGAGGGCTCCTACAATGAGCAGTTCTTC
TRBV29-1	TRBJ1-2	TRBD1	NA	CSVYKPGQGNGYTF	TGCAGCGTTTACAAACCGGGACAGGGTAATGGCTACACCTTC
TRBV29-1	TRBJ2-7	NA	NA	CSVEDGGSYEQYF	TGCAGCGTTGAGGATGGGGGCTCCTACGAGCAGTACTTC
TRBV7-9	TRBJ2-7	NA	NA	CASSASRMGSYEQYF	TGTGCCAGCAGCGCATCACGGATGGGCTCCTACGAGCAGTACTTC
TRBV6-5	TRBJ1-1	TRBD1	NA	CASRTGINTEAFF	TGTGCCAGCCGGACAGGAATAAACACTGAAGCTTTCTTT
TRBV14	TRBJ2-7	NA	once	CASSQDSGGNYEQYF	TGTGCCAGCAGCCAAGATTCAGGGGGGAACTACGAGCAGTACTTC
TRBV4-1	TRBJ1-5	NA	NA	CASSQAEHQPQHF	TGCGCCAGCAGCCAAGCCGAGCATCAGCCCCAGCATTTT
TRBV29-1	TRBJ2-1	NA	NA	CSVEGGEFSYNEQFF	TGCAGCGTTGAGGGTGGGGAATTCTCCTACAATGAGCAGTTCTTC
TRBV3-1	TRBJ1-1	NA	once	CASSQEVEENTEAFF	TGTGCCAGCAGCCAAGAGGTAGAGGAGAACACTGAAGCTTTCTTT
TRBV14	TRBJ1-4	NA	NA	CASSPQQGPNEKLFF	TGTGCCAGCAGCCCCCAGCAAGGTCCTAATGAAAAACTGTTTTTT
TRBV28	TRBJ1-5	NA	NA	CASERGGGQPQHF	TGTGCCAGCGAACGAGGGGGAGGACAGCCCCAGCATTTT
TRBV28	TRBJ2-1	TRBD1	few	CASSSGTDYNEQFF	TGTGCCAGCTCCTCCGGGACAGACTACAATGAGCAGTTCTTC
TRBV6-5	TRBJ1-1	NA	few	CASSYPEAFF	TGTGCCAGCAGTTACCCTGAAGCTTTCTTT
TRBV7-7	TRBJ2-1	NA	NA	CASSPWSVDEQFF	TGTGCTAGCAGCCCGTGGAGTGTAGATGAGCAGTTCTTC
TRBV27	TRBJ1-1	TRBD1	NA	CASRQGVVTEAFF	TGTGCCTCAAGGCAGGGGGTAGTCACTGAAGCTTTCTTT
TRBV2	TRBJ1-4	NA	NA	CASSQGLTSGDEKLFF	TGTGCCAGCAGTCAGGGATTGACAAGTGGGGATGAAAAACTGTTTTTT
TRBV29-1	TRBJ2-1	NA	NA	CSVTGSNEQFF	TGCAGCGTTACAGGGTCCAATGAGCAGTTCTTC
TRBV3-1	TRBJ1-1	TRBD1	few	CASSPRQGTEAFF	TGTGCCAGCAGCCCCAGACAGGGGACTGAAGCTTTCTTT
TRBV20-1	TRBJ1-4	TRBD1	NA	CSARDLWTGDEKLFF	TGCAGTGCTAGAGATCTTTGGACAGGTGATGAAAAACTGTTTTTT
TRBV30	TRBJ2-7	NA	NA	CAWSGLRGTDTYEQYF	TGTGCCTGGAGTGGATTACGAGGAACGGACACCTACGAGCAGTACTTC
TRBV5-1	TRBJ2-7	NA	few	CASSLANQGKHEQYF	TGCGCCAGCAGCTTGGCTAACCAGGGCAAGCACGAGCAGTACTTC
TRBV27	TRBJ2-1	TRBD1	NA	CASSLAQPGQGVNNEQFF	TGTGCCAGCAGTTTAGCTCAACCGGGACAGGGGGTGAACAATGAGCAGTTCTTC
TRBV6-5	TRBJ2-7	NA	NA	CASSYEGPLDIFSYEQYF	TGTGCCAGCAGTTACGAGGGCCCCCTTGACATTTTCTCCTACGAGCAGTACTTC
TRBV5-1	TRBJ2-7	NA	NA	CASSLWAQKESYEQYF	TGCGCCAGCAGCCTCTGGGCCCAGAAGGAGTCCTACGAGCAGTACTTC
TRBV12-3/TRBV12-4	TRBJ2-7	NA	NA	CASSFFVEGADSSYEQYF	TGTGCCAGCAGTTTTTTTGTAGAGGGAGCAGATTCTTCCTACGAGCAGTACTTC
TRBV27	TRBJ1-5	NA	few	CASSVNSNQPQHF	TGTGCCAGCAGTGTAAATAGCAATCAGCCCCAGCATTTT
TRBV7-9	TRBJ2-1	NA	NA	CASSFGQSYNEQFF	TGTGCCAGCAGCTTTGGACAGTCCTACAATGAGCAGTTCTTC
TRBV27	TRBJ1-1	NA	NA	CASSLSSDTEAFF	TGTGCCAGCAGTTTATCGAGCGACACTGAAGCTTTCTTT
TRBV5-4	TRBJ2-2	TRBD2	few	CASSAGLAGDGELFF	TGTGCCAGCAGCGCCGGACTAGCGGGAGACGGGGAGCTGTTTTTT
TRBV14	TRBJ2-7	TRBD1	NA	CASSHIDRVYEQYF	TGTGCCAGCAGCCATATCGACAGGGTTTACGAGCAGTACTTC
TRBV27	TRBJ2-3	NA	NA	CASSLSSRGTDTQYF	TGTGCCAGCAGTTTATCGTCGCGGGGCACAGATACGCAGTATTTT
TRBV6-1	TRBJ1-1	NA	few	CASSWGPNTEAFF	TGTGCCAGCAGTTGGGGCCCGAACACTGAAGCTTTCTTT
TRBV6-2/TRBV6-3	TRBJ2-2	TRBD2	NA	CAGGTSGDTGELFF	TGTGCCGGGGGGACTAGCGGTGACACCGGGGAGCTGTTTTTT
TRBV5-1	TRBJ2-7	TRBD2	NA	CASSPGLAGVIYEQYF	TGCGCCAGCAGCCCCGGGCTAGCGGGGGTAATCTACGAGCAGTACTTC
TRBV3-1	TRBJ2-5	TRBD2	NA	CASSQVSGGAPGETQYF	TGTGCCAGCAGCCAAGTTAGCGGGGGGGCCCCGGGAGAGACCCAGTACTTC
TRBV6-1	TRBJ2-5	TRBD2	once	CASSEGLAGLQETQYF	TGTGCCAGCAGTGAAGGACTAGCGGGCCTCCAAGAGACCCAGTACTTC
TRBV14	TRBJ1-1	NA	NA	CASSQGYPGQVTEAFF	TGTGCCAGCAGCCAAGGATATCCGGGACAAGTCACTGAAGCTTTCTTT
TRBV2	TRBJ1-4	NA	once	CASQPQDSYEKLFF	TGTGCCAGCCAACCACAGGACAGCTATGAAAAACTGTTTTTT
TRBV7-9	TRBJ1-4	TRBD1	NA	CASSLGVLRGRPYEKLFF	TGTGCCAGCAGCTTAGGGGTCCTCAGGGGGCGCCCCTATGAAAAACTGTTTTTT
TRBV6-1	TRBJ2-6	TRBD1	NA	CASSPLEAGTGTSGANVLTF	TGTGCCAGCAGTCCTCTCGAGGCCGGGACAGGGACCTCTGGGGCCAACGTCCTGACTTTC
TRBV25-1	TRBJ2-7	NA	NA	CASSDKAGAYEQYF	TGTGCCAGCAGTGATAAAGCAGGGGCTTACGAGCAGTACTTC
TRBV4-1	TRBJ2-7	NA	NA	CASSHGINEQYF	TGCGCCAGCAGCCATGGAATTAACGAGCAGTACTTC
TRBV5-1	TRBJ2-1	NA	NA	CASSLIVEAYNEQFF	TGCGCCAGCAGCTTGATCGTGGAAGCCTACAATGAGCAGTTCTTC
TRBV4-1	TRBJ2-3	NA	NA	CASSQSSGHTDTQYF	TGCGCCAGCAGCCAATCCTCGGGCCACACAGATACGCAGTATTTT
TRBV19	TRBJ2-1	NA	NA	CASSIGTTSSYNEQFF	TGTGCCAGTAGTATAGGCACAACTAGCTCCTACAATGAGCAGTTCTTC
TRBV28	TRBJ2-1	TRBD2	NA	CASSLTPLAGGSYNEQFF	TGTGCCAGCAGTTTAACTCCCCTAGCGGGAGGGTCCTACAATGAGCAGTTCTTC
TRBV27	TRBJ2-7	NA	NA	CASSPGSTPYEQYF	TGTGCCAGCAGTCCGGGCTCCACGCCCTACGAGCAGTACTTC
TRBV28	TRBJ2-2	NA	NA	CASTPADDTGELFF	TGTGCCAGCACCCCCGCAGACGACACCGGGGAGCTGTTTTTT
TRBV4-1	TRBJ2-2	NA	NA	CASSGKPGGPAGELFF	TGCGCCAGCAGCGGGAAGCCGGGGGGCCCTGCCGGGGAGCTGTTTTTT
TRBV29-1	TRBJ2-2	TRBD2	NA	CSVAGGPWELFF	TGCAGCGTTGCGGGAGGGCCGTGGGAGCTGTTTTTT
TRBV2	TRBJ2-1	NA	NA	CASSERGIPSYNEQFF	TGTGCCAGCAGTGAACGAGGGATCCCCTCCTACAATGAGCAGTTCTTC
TRBV10-2	TRBJ2-7	NA	NA	CASSESVGLIYEQYF	TGCGCCAGCAGTGAGTCGGTGGGTTTGATCTACGAGCAGTACTTC
TRBV6-5	TRBJ1-4	NA	NA	CASSNRATNEKLFF	TGTGCCAGCAGTAACAGGGCTACTAATGAAAAACTGTTTTTT